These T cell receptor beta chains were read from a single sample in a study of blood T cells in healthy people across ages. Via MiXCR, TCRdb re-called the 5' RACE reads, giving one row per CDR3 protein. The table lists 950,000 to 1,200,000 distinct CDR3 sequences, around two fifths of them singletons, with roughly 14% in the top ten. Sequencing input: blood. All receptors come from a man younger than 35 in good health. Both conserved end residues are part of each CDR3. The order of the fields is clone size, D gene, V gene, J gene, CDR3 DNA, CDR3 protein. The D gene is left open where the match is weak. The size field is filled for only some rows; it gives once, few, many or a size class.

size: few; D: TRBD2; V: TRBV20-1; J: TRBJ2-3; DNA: TGCAGTGCTAGGCAACTAGCGGGGGGGGGGAACACAGATACGCAGTATTTT; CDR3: CSARQLAGGGNTDTQYF
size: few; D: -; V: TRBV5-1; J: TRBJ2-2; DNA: TGCGCCAGCAGCCGAATGGGACCGGACACCGGGGAGCTGTTTTTT; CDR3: CASSRMGPDTGELFF
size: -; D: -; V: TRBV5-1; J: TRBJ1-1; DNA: TGCGCCAGCAGCTTGAGGAGACAGTCGAACACTGAAGCTTTCTTT; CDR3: CASSLRRQSNTEAFF
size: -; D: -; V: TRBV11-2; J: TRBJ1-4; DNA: TGTGCCAGCAGCTGGTACCGGGACCCTAATGAAAAACTGTTTTTT; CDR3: CASSWYRDPNEKLFF
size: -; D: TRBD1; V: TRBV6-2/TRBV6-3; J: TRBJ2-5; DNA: TGTGCCAGCAGCGGGACAGTCTCTGGGGAGACCCAGTACTTC; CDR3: CASSGTVSGETQYF
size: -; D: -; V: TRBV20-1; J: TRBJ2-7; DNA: TGCAGTGCTAACGGGACCAGCCCCTCCTACGAGCAGTACTTC; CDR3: CSANGTSPSYEQYF
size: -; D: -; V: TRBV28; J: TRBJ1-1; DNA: TGTGCCAGCAGAACTGGGACGGAACCAATAGCTTTCTTT; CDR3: CASRTGTEPIAFF
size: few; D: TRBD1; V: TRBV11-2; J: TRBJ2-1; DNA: TGTGCCAGCAGCCCGGGTTCCGGGACAGGGGGCTTTCGGAGCTCCTACAATGAGCAGTTCTTC; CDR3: CASSPGSGTGGFRSSYNEQFF
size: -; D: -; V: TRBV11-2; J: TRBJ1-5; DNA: TGTGCCAGCAGCTTAGAGGTGGACCCCAATCAGCCCCAGCATTTT; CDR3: CASSLEVDPNQPQHF
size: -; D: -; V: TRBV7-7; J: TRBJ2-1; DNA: TGTGCCAGCAACCCCCGTAACGCCTACAATGAGCAGTTCTTC; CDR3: CASNPRNAYNEQFF
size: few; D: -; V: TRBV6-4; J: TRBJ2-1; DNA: TGTGCCAGCAGTGACTCGAGATCCAGCAATGAGCAGTTCTTC; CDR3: CASSDSRSSNEQFF
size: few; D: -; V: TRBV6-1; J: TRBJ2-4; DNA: TGTGCCGGCAGTGAACGGCAGGGAGTAGCCAAAAACATTCAGTACTTC; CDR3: CAGSERQGVAKNIQYF
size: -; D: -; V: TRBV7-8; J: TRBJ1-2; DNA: TGTGCCAGCAGCCCCGGCGGGGCGGGGGGTAACTATGGCTACACCTTC; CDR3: CASSPGGAGGNYGYTF
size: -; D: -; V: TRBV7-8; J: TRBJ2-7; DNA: TGTGCCAGCAGCTTAGAATCGGCAGCCACCTACGAGCAGTACTTC; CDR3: CASSLESAATYEQYF
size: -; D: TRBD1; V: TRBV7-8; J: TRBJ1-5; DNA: TGTGCCAGCAGCACCGTTACCGGGACAGGGAATCAGCCCCAGCATTTT; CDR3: CASSTVTGTGNQPQHF
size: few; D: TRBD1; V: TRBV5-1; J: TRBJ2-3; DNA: TGCGCCAGCAGCTGGGGGACAGCCACAGATACGCAGTATTTT; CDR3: CASSWGTATDTQYF
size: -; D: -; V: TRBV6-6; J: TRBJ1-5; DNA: TGTGCCAGCAGTTACTCGACTGGACACATCAGTCAGCCCCAGCATTTT; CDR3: CASSYSTGHISQPQHF
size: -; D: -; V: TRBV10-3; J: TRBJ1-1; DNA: TGTGCCATCAGTGAGTTTTCGGGGGACACTGAAGCTTTCTTT; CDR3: CAISEFSGDTEAFF
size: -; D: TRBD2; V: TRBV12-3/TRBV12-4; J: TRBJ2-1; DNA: TGTGCCAGCAGCCCAACTAGCGCCGGGGTCGGTGAGCAGTTCTTC; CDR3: CASSPTSAGVGEQFF
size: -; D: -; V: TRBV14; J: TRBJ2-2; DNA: TGTGCCAGCAGGATGATAGGTGGATTTCTCAACACCGGGGAGCTGTTTTTT; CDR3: CASRMIGGFLNTGELFF
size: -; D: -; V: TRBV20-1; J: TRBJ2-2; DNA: TGCAGTGCTAGAGACAGCAGGCTCACCGGGGAGCTGTTTTTT; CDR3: CSARDSRLTGELFF
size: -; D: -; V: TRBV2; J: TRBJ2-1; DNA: TGTGCCACCAAAGGGTTCGGTGAGCAGTTCTTC; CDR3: CATKGFGEQFF
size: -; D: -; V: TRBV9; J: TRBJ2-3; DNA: TGTGCCAGCAGCGCAATCGGGGTTACAGATACGCAGTATTTT; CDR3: CASSAIGVTDTQYF
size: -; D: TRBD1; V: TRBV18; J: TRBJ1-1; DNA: TGTGCCAGCTCACCACCTACAGGGGGAATCATGAACACTGAAGCTTTCTTT; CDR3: CASSPPTGGIMNTEAFF
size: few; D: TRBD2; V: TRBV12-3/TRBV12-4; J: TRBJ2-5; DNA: TGTGCCAGCAGCGGGACTAGCATGGGGACCCAGTACTTC; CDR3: CASSGTSMGTQYF
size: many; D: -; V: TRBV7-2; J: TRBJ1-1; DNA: TGTGCCAGCAGCTTAATGTCGGGGAACACTGAAGCTTTCTTT; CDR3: CASSLMSGNTEAFF
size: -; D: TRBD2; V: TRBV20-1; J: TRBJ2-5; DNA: TGCAGTGCTGTGGACAGTCGGGAGGGGACCCAGTACTTC; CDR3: CSAVDSREGTQYF
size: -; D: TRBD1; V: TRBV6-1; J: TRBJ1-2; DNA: TGTGCCAGCAGTGGGGACAGCCAAAACTATGGCTACACCTTC; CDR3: CASSGDSQNYGYTF
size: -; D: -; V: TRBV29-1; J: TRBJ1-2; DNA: TGCAGCGTTGAAGTTCTTTCAGGGATCTATGGCTACACCTTC; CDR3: CSVEVLSGIYGYTF
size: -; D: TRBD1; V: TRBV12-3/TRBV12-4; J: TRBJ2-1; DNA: TGTGCCAGCAGTCCCGGGGCAGGGGGCAGTGGGGATGAGCAGTTCTTC; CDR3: CASSPGAGGSGDEQFF
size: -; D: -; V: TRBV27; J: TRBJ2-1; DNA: TGTGCCAGCAGTTACACGGGCCGAAGCCTTGAGCAGTTCTTC; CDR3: CASSYTGRSLEQFF
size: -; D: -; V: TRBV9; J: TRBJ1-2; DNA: TGTGCCAGCAGCGGAGACAGGAGCCTCCTCTATGGCTACACCTTC; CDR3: CASSGDRSLLYGYTF